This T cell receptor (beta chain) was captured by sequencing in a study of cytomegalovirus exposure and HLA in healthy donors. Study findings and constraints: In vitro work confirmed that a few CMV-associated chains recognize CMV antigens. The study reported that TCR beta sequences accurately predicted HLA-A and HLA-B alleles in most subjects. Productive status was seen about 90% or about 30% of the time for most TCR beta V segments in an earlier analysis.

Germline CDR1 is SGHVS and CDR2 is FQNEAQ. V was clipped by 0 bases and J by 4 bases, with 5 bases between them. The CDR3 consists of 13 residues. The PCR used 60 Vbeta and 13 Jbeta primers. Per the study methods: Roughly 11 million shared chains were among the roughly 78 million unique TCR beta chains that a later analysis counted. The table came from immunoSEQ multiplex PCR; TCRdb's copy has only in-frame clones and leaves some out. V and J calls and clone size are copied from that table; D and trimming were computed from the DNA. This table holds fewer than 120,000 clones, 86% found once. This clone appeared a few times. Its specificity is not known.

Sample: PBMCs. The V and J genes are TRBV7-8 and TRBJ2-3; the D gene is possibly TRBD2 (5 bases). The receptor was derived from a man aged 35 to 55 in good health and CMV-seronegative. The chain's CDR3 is CASSLARADTQYF. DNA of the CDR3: TGTGCCAGCAGCTTAGCGCGGGCAGATACGCAGTATTTT.